The 12 T cell receptor beta chains below come from one sample, sequenced in a study of T cell changes during pregnancy in multiple sclerosis. Produced via immunoSEQ multiplex PCR; TCRdb's table is partial and in-frame only. The table records around 50,000 clones, 85% to 95% of them present only once. This sample comprised CD4+ T cells from peripheral blood mononuclear cells, obtained after pregnancy. These TCRs come from a female donor in good health, enrolled as a control in a pregnancy study.

J is TRBJ1-1 and V is TRBV19; maybe TRBD1 (6 bases). The CDR3 consists of 16 residues. Per the germline V gene, CDR1 is LNHDA and CDR2 is SQIVND (reference sequence). V gave up 3 bases and J gave up 4 bases, with 18 bases separating them. The CDR3 DNA reads TGTGCCAGTAGTATCCCGGGGGGGGCGGTAGGCACTGAAGCTTTCTTT. Translated: CASSIPGGAVGTEAFF.

This sequence joins TRBV5-1 and TRBJ1-4; D perhaps matches TRBD1 (5 bases). The CDR3 contains 15 residues. The germline CDR1 and CDR2 sequences are SGHRS and YFSETQ. Trimming pared 4 bases from V and 8 bases from J, leaving 18 bases between. The DNA of the CDR3 is TGCGCCAGCAGCCTTGGACAATCCGGGGGGGAAAAACTGTTTTTT. Translating gives CASSLGQSGGEKLFF.

This rearrangement joins TRBV7-2 to TRBJ2-7, with D uncertain. This CDR3 has 13 residues. The V end lost 4 bases, the J end lost 3 bases, and 10 bases lay between the germline ends. CDR1 and CDR2 from the germline V gene are SGHTA and FQGNSA. The CDR3 DNA reads TGTGCCAGCAGCTGGGCCTCTGACTACGAGCAGTACTTC. Translation gives CASSWASDYEQYF.

The chain joins TRBV7-2 to TRBJ2-7; 10 nucleotides align to TRBD2. CDR1 is SGHTA and CDR2 is FQGNSA in the germline V gene. J lost 11 bases, V lost 5 bases, and 6 bases had no gene match. The CDR3 length is 12 residues. The CDR3, as DNA: TGTGCCAGCAGCCGAGCGGGAGGGCCGGAGTACTTC. Translating gives CASSRAGGPEYF.

The chain uses TRBV2 and TRBJ1-4, with TRBD1 as a possible D gene (6 bases). The CDR3 sequence is 13 residues long. Germline assignment: CDR1 SNHLY and CDR2 FYNNEI. Trimming took off 7 bases at V and 5 bases at J, with 11 bases between the two ends. The CDR3 reads CASNRQENEKLFF. For the CDR3, the DNA is TGTGCCAGCAACCGACAGGAAAATGAAAAACTGTTTTTT.

V and J are TRBV15 and TRBJ2-7; the D gene is possibly TRBD2 (7 bases). Deletions cut 1 base from V and 6 bases from J, with 16 bases between. Germline V CDR1 and CDR2: LNHNV, YYDKDF (reference sequence). This CDR3 is 15 amino acids long. The CDR3: CATSRGLGGGGEQYF. DNA for the CDR3: TGTGCCACCAGCAGAGGCTTGGGGGGAGGGGGCGAGCAGTACTTC.

The CDR3 spells CASSVTPGGDYEQYF. For the CDR3, the DNA is TGTGCCAGCAGCGTGACTCCGGGGGGGGACTACGAGCAGTACTTC. The V call is TRBV9, the J call TRBJ2-7, with 8 bases fitting TRBD2. This CDR3 has 15 amino acids. CDR1 is SGDLS, CDR2 YYNGEE, per germline. V was clipped by 2 bases and J by 3 bases; unmatched bases: 7. Full variable domain (missing parts from reference TRBV9 and TRBJ2-7): DSGVTQTPKHLITATGQRVTLRCSPRSGDLSVYWYQQSLDQGLQFLIQYYNGEERAKGNILERFSAQQFPDLHSELNLSSLELGDSALYFCASSVTPGGDYEQYFGPGTRLTVT.

This chain connects TRBV27 to TRBJ1-2, with a possible D match to TRBD1 (5 bases). The CDR3 contains 15 residues. With 8 bases removed from V and 8 bases from J, the gap between germline ends came to 24 bases. CDR1 is MNHEY and CDR2 is SMNVEV in the germline V gene (reference sequence). The CDR3 sequence: CASGRETVDRGGYTF. CDR3 bases: TGTGCCAGCGGGCGTGAGACAGTTGATAGGGGCGGCTACACCTTC.

There are a few counts of this clone. The chain joins TRBV2 to TRBJ2-4; possibly TRBD2 for D (6 bases). V was trimmed by 6 bases and J by 0 bases, leaving 15 bases between them. CDR1 is SNHLY and CDR2 is FYNNEI in the germline V gene. This CDR3 region has 16 residues. The CDR3 loop reads CASRGYGTLAKNIQYF. The CDR3, as DNA: TGTGCCAGCAGAGGGTACGGGACTCTAGCCAAAAACATTCAGTACTTC.

The chain joins TRBV5-1 to TRBJ1-2; 9 nucleotides agree with TRBD1. Germline V gene lookup returns CDR1 SGHRS and CDR2 YFSETQ. The CDR3 totals 14 residues. V gave up 4 bases and J gave up 7 bases; unmatched junction bases: 8. DNA for the CDR3: TGCGCCAGCAGCCTACTCCGGACAGGGGTTGGCTACACCTTC. Its protein is CASSLLRTGVGYTF. Full variable domain (remainder filled in from reference TRBV5-1 and TRBJ1-2): KAGVTQTPRYLIKTRGQQVTLSCSPISGHRSVSWYQQTPGQGLQFLFEYFSETQRNKGNFPGRFSGRQFSNSRSEMNVSTLELGDSALYLCASSLLRTGVGYTFGSGTRLTVV.

The rearrangement uses TRBV28 and TRBJ1-2; 7 nucleotides match TRBD1. V was clipped by 5 bases and J by 13 bases; unmatched bases: 10. Per germline, CDR1 MDHEN and CDR2 SYDVKM. The CDR3 runs to 12 residues. CDR3: CASSIPGTVFTF. The CDR3 DNA follows: TGTGCCAGCAGTATACCCGGGACAGTTTTCACCTTC.

This chain connects TRBV7-6 to TRBJ2-1; tentative D call: TRBD1 (6 bases). CDR3 length: 12 amino acids. V was pared by 8 bases and J by 8 bases, with 13 bases between. Germline loops: CDR1 SGHVS, CDR2 FNYEAQ. This CDR3 is CASRAQGHEQFF. The CDR3 DNA reads as TGTGCCAGCCGGGCTCAGGGGCATGAGCAGTTCTTC.